Shown below are 8 T cell receptor beta chains from a single sample sequenced in a study of OX40 agonist ivuxolimab in advanced cancers. TCRdb keeps only in-frame clones here, not all; method: immunoSEQ multiplex PCR. The data hold around 79,000 clones, with 80% to 95% observed a single time. This specimen consisted of CD4+ or CD8+ T cells sorted from blood, obtained in a trial of the OX40 agonist ivuxolimab. Receptors were obtained from an adult with an advanced solid tumor such as melanoma, head and neck, liver or kidney cancer.

This clone appeared once. The chain recombines TRBV5-3 with TRBJ2-1, with TRBD1 as a possible D gene (6 bases). TRBV5-3 is treated as an ORF (open reading frame) with a function not yet certain. CDR3 size: 12 residues. Trimming cost V 5 bases and J 8 bases, with 11 bases left between them. The CDR3 sequence: CARRPGQDEQFF. CDR3 DNA sequence: TGTGCCAGAAGACCGGGACAAGATGAGCAGTTCTTC.

V usage is TRBV5-8 and J usage is TRBJ1-5; no reliable D call. This CDR3 region has 14 residues. The germline CDR1 and CDR2 sequences are SGHTS and YDEGEE. Trimming took 5 bases from V and 0 from J, leaving 9 bases between them. The CDR3 here is CASSQWASNQPQHF. CDR3 DNA sequence: TGTGCCAGCAGTCAGTGGGCTAGCAATCAGCCCCAGCATTTT.

V is TRBV27 and J is TRBJ2-3; D remains unclear. Between the trimmed V and J ends, which lost 2 bases and 0 bases, there was a span of 12 bases. CDR1 MNHEY and CDR2 SMNVEV come from the germline V gene (reference sequence). This CDR3 comprises 16 residues. The CDR3 here is CASSLLSFASTDTQYF. The CDR3 DNA follows: TGTGCCAGCAGTTTACTCAGCTTCGCTAGCACAGATACGCAGTATTTT.

This chain connects TRBV11-2 to TRBJ2-3; D may be TRBD1 or TRBD2 (6 bases each). V lost 5 bases and J lost 3, with 18 bases in between. Germline CDR1 reads SGHAT; CDR2 reads FQNNGV. CDR3 length: 16 amino acids. Written as DNA, the CDR3 is TGTGCCAGCAGCCCCCGGAGGGGGGCCGAAACAGATACGCAGTATTTT. As protein: CASSPRRGAETDTQYF.

The chain combines TRBV7-6 with TRBJ2-7, with 10 bases matching TRBD2. Looked up from germline, CDR1 is SGHVS and CDR2 is FNYEAQ. CDR3 length: 15 amino acids. V lost 5 bases to trimming and J lost 3 bases; unmatched junction nucleotides: 7. The CDR3 protein is CASSLLTSGVYEQYF. The CDR3 nucleotides read TGTGCCAGCAGCCTACTCACTAGCGGGGTCTACGAGCAGTACTTC.

The gene calls are TRBV9 and TRBJ1-4; weak D call: TRBD1 (5 bases). The CDR3 totals 15 residues. The V gene's germline CDR1 is SGDLS and CDR2 YYNGEE. V was trimmed by 3 bases and J by 3 bases, leaving 12 bases between them. CDR3 bases: TGTGCCAGCAGCGCTGACAGCATGCCTAATGAAAAACTGTTTTTT. Protein sequence: CASSADSMPNEKLFF.

The chain has TRBV2 and TRBJ1-2; D possibly corresponds to TRBD1 (6 bases). The V end was cut by 3 bases, the J end by 4 bases, with 15 bases between. CDR1 is SNHLY, CDR2 FYNNEI, per germline. The CDR3 loop spans 15 amino acids. The CDR3 protein is CASSETGPWGYGYTF. The CDR3 nucleotides read TGTGCCAGCAGTGAGACAGGCCCCTGGGGCTATGGCTACACCTTC.

The chain carries TRBV7-6 and TRBJ2-7; D unresolved. V gave up 1 base and J gave up 2 bases, with 12 bases separating them. This CDR3 has 15 residues. Germline V gives CDR1 SGHVS, CDR2 FNYEAQ. The CDR3 loop is CASSLGALTTYEQYF. CDR3 nucleotides: TGTGCCAGCAGCTTAGGGGCTCTTACTACCTACGAGCAGTACTTC.